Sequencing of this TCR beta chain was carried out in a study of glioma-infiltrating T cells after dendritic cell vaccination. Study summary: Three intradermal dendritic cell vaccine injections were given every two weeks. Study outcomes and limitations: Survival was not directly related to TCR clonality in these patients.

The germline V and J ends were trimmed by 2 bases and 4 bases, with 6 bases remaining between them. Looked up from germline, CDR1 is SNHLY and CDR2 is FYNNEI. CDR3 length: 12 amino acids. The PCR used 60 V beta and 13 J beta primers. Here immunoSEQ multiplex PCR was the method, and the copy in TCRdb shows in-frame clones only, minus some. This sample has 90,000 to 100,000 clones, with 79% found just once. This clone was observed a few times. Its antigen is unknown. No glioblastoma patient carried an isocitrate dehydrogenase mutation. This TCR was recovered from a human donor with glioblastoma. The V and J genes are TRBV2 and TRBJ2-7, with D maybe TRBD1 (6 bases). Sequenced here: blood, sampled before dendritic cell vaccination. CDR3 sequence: CASSETGYEQYF. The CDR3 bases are TGTGCCAGCAGTGAAACAGGGTACGAGCAGTACTTC.